This passage covers 16 T cell receptor beta chains from one sample sequenced in a study of T cell responses to AZD1222 COVID-19 vaccine. TCRdb's copy holds only in-frame clones and misses some; the assay was immunoSEQ multiplex PCR. Found here are 150,000 to 200,000 clones, 90% to 95% of them singletons; the top ten hold 7% to 9.5%. Source: peripheral blood, taken on day 0 of AZD1222 vaccination. These receptors all stem from an adult in good health.

The chain uses TRBV28 and TRBJ1-2, with TRBD1 matching 7 bases. Germline CDR1 is MDHEN and CDR2 is SYDVKM. The CDR3 runs 18 residues. V lost 2 bases to trimming and J lost 7 bases; unmatched junction nucleotides: 19. DNA for the CDR3: TGTGCCAGCAGTTTACCCCCCGCCGGAGGCAGGGGGAGCTCTGGCTACACCTTC. Encoded protein: CASSLPPAGGRGSSGYTF.

The rearrangement links TRBV4-1 to TRBJ2-7; D possibly corresponds to TRBD1 (5 bases). This CDR3 is 14 amino acids long. Per the germline V gene, CDR1 is MGHRA and CDR2 is YSYEKL. The V and J ends lost 1 base and 6 bases respectively, with 13 bases between them. CDR3 residues: CASSQVQGFGEQYF. The CDR3 DNA follows: TGCGCCAGCAGCCAAGTTCAGGGTTTCGGCGAGCAGTACTTC.

V and J are TRBV29-1 and TRBJ2-7, with 9 positions matching TRBD1. V lost 4 bases and J lost 4; bases outside the gene matches: 8. Germline loops: CDR1 SQVTM, CDR2 ANQGSEA. The CDR3 length is 14 residues. The CDR3 nucleotides read TGCAGCGTTGTCAGACAGGGGGTAGTGTACGAGCAGTACTTC. Protein product: CSVVRQGVVYEQYF.

The V and J genes are TRBV15 and TRBJ2-1, with D uncertain. Per the germline V gene, CDR1 is LNHNV and CDR2 is YYDKDF (reference sequence). The length of the CDR3 is 13 residues. Trimming cost V 6 bases and J 6 bases, with 12 bases left between them. In DNA form, the CDR3 reads TGTGCCACCAGAGCCTTTTTCCCCAATGAGCAGTTCTTC. It codes for CATRAFFPNEQFF.

This chain uses TRBV19 with TRBJ1-2; D is uncertain. CDR1 LNHDA and CDR2 SQIVND come from the germline V gene (reference sequence). V gave up 3 bases and J gave up 4 bases, with 15 bases separating them. This CDR3 region has 15 residues. The CDR3 sequence: CASSMGSWAGYGYTF. The DNA of the CDR3 is TGTGCCAGTAGTATGGGCTCGTGGGCAGGCTATGGCTACACCTTC.

This clone was seen a single time. The chain links TRBV3-1 (or the pseudogene TRBV3-2) to TRBJ2-1; 11 bases line up with TRBD2. CDR1 LGHDT and CDR2 YNNKEL come from the germline V gene (reference sequence). V lost 3 bases and J lost 8; bases outside the gene matches: 3. The CDR3 length is 14 residues. The CDR3 sequence is CASSQGSGRDEQFF. CDR3 DNA: TGTGCCAGCAGCCAGGGTAGCGGGAGGGATGAGCAGTTCTTC.

This chain links TRBV4-2 with TRBJ2-1, with TRBD2 matching 7 bases. The CDR3 is 16 amino acids. The germline V gene encodes CDR1 LGHNA and CDR2 YNFKEQ. The trim removed 0 bases at V and 1 base at J, leaving 3 bases unmatched. The CDR3 DNA is TGTGCCAGCAGCCAAGATTCTAGCGGATCCTACAATGAGCAGTTCTTC. Protein: CASSQDSSGSYNEQFF.

This clone came up once. The V and J genes are TRBV4-2 and TRBJ1-1; D unclear. Trimming took 0 bases from V and 4 from J, leaving 9 bases between them. The CDR3 runs to 14 residues. Germline values: CDR1 LGHNA, CDR2 YNFKEQ. The CDR3 DNA sequence: TGTGCCAGCAGCCAAGATGTGAGGGTCACTGAAGCTTTCTTT. Amino acids: CASSQDVRVTEAFF.

The gene calls are TRBV6-4 and TRBJ1-2; no reliable D call. This CDR3 is built from 15 residues. Germline CDR1 reads MRHNA; CDR2 reads SNTAGT. The V end was cut by 4 bases, the J end by 2 bases, with 14 bases between. The CDR3: CASSVVSRANYGYTF. CDR3 sequence (DNA): TGTGCCAGCAGTGTAGTCAGTAGAGCCAACTATGGCTACACCTTC.

The chain uses TRBV7-3 and TRBJ2-1, with 9 bases fitting TRBD2. Per the germline V gene, CDR1 is SGHTA and CDR2 is FQGTGA. This CDR3 spans 15 amino acids. J gave up 8 bases and V 6 bases, and 11 bases lay outside the gene matches. For the CDR3, the DNA is TGTGCCAGCAGTTTGGTAGCGGGAGAAGTTTATGAGCAGTTCTTC. Translating gives CASSLVAGEVYEQFF.

CDR3 amino acids: CASSLSVRSYEQYF. The CDR3, as DNA: TGTGCCAGCAGTTTATCAGTCAGATCCTACGAGCAGTACTTC. The rearrangement joins TRBV27 to TRBJ2-7; no firm D call. The V end lost 0 bases, the J end lost 1 base, and 7 bases lay between the germline ends. Germline-derived CDR1 and CDR2 are MNHEY and SMNVEV (reference sequence). The CDR3 is made up of 14 amino acids.

The CDR3 sequence: CASASNYGYTF. For the CDR3, the DNA is TGTGCCAGCGCGTCTAACTATGGCTACACCTTC. The V gene is TRBV6-5, the J gene TRBJ1-2; D uncertain. V lost 8 bases, J lost 0 bases, and 4 bases lay in between. The CDR3 length is 11 residues. From germline, CDR1 is MNHEY and CDR2 SVGAGI.

The J gene is TRBJ1-1, the V gene TRBV7-9; D gene unclear. Germline loops: CDR1 SEHNR, CDR2 FQNEAQ (reference sequence). V gave up 7 bases and J gave up 0 bases, with 12 bases separating them. The CDR3 consists of 14 residues. CDR3 region: CASTTDGLNTEAFF. The CDR3 region has the DNA TGTGCCAGCACCACCGACGGGCTGAACACTGAAGCTTTCTTT.

The V gene is TRBV5-6, the J gene TRBJ1-2; 8 bases align to TRBD1. This CDR3 is built from 14 residues. Trimming at V came to 4 bases and at J to 4 bases, leaving 6 bases not matched to a gene. Germline V lookup: CDR1 SGHDT, CDR2 YYEEEE. The CDR3 loop reads CASSLRDRPYGYTF. In nucleotides, the CDR3 is TGTGCCAGCAGCCTGAGGGACAGGCCCTATGGCTACACCTTC.

The rearrangement joins TRBV5-5 to TRBJ2-7; D possibly corresponds to TRBD1 (6 bases). The CDR3 covers 15 residues. With 4 bases removed from V and 3 bases from J, the gap between germline ends came to 17 bases. Looked up from germline, CDR1 is SGHKS and CDR2 is YYEKEE (reference sequence). For the CDR3, the DNA is TGTGCCAGCAGCGTGGGATCAGGGGTGGGCTACGAGCAGTACTTC. Its protein is CASSVGSGVGYEQYF.

On this clone itself: Relative to the germline gene, one junction end is altered; a read error may explain this. The chain links TRBV2 to TRBJ2-3, with D uncertain. CDR1 is SNHLY and CDR2 is FYNNEI in the germline V gene. This CDR3 is built from 11 residues. DNA of the CDR3: TGTGCCAGCAGTGAGCTCGGCCGACGAAATTTT. It codes for CASSELGRRNF. The variable domain in full, completed from reference TRBV2 and TRBJ2-3, reads EPEVTQTPSHQVTQMGQEVILRCVPISNHLYFYWYRQILGQKVEFLVSFYNNEISEKSEIFDDQFSVERPDGSNFTLKIRSTKLEDSAMYFCASSELGRRNFGPGTRLTVL.